Listed below are T cell receptor beta chains from one sample, sequenced in a study of blood T cells in healthy people across ages. TCRdb itself ran the 5' RACE reads through MiXCR, one entry per CDR3 protein. The sample lists about 1 million distinct CDR3 sequences, 25% occurring once. The same specimen was also included in a second study, on T cells of mothers and their children.

Sequenced: blood. The receptor source for this set is a girl aged 2-10 years in good health. Both conserved end residues are trimmed from each CDR3. D genes are given only for firm matches.

J gene: TRBJ1-2; V gene: TRBV27; D gene: .; CDR3 protein: ASSFPTDGYT
J gene: TRBJ2-7; V gene: TRBV12-5; D gene: .; CDR3 protein: ASGKEDLPIGEQY
J gene: TRBJ2-5; V gene: TRBV11-1; D gene: .; CDR3 protein: ASSRDLEETQY
J gene: TRBJ2-5; V gene: TRBV29-1; D gene: .; CDR3 protein: SVSEPKETQY
J gene: TRBJ1-5; V gene: TRBV5-8; D gene: TRBD1; CDR3 protein: ASSLGTGGIRTNQPQH
J gene: TRBJ1-1; V gene: TRBV27; D gene: TRBD1; CDR3 protein: ASRAGTGGRNTEAF
J gene: TRBJ2-2; V gene: TRBV5-6; D gene: .; CDR3 protein: ASSFGGPANTGELF
J gene: TRBJ1-4; V gene: TRBV14; D gene: .; CDR3 protein: ASSQEGTGLREKLF
J gene: TRBJ2-5; V gene: TRBV5-6; D gene: TRBD1; CDR3 protein: ASSYRDRTSYQETQY
J gene: TRBJ2-1; V gene: TRBV12-3/TRBV12-4; D gene: .; CDR3 protein: AGSEYNEQF
J gene: TRBJ2-5; V gene: TRBV11-2; D gene: .; CDR3 protein: ASSSWEATQY
J gene: TRBJ2-7; V gene: TRBV20-1; D gene: .; CDR3 protein: SASSGDWGYEQY
J gene: TRBJ2-4; V gene: TRBV7-2; D gene: .; CDR3 protein: ASSLHREDIQY
J gene: TRBJ1-1; V gene: TRBV6-6; D gene: .; CDR3 protein: ASSYLNATEAF
J gene: TRBJ2-2; V gene: TRBV5-1; D gene: .; CDR3 protein: ASSGQGMTTGELF
J gene: .; V gene: TRBV4-1; D gene: .; CDR3 protein: ASSQGTLYEQY
J gene: TRBJ2-2; V gene: TRBV6-1; D gene: .; CDR3 protein: ASSAYTRPGELF
J gene: TRBJ2-3; V gene: TRBV29-1; D gene: TRBD2; CDR3 protein: SEASGSTDTQY